This is a list of T cell receptor beta chains from one sample in a study of cytomegalovirus exposure and HLA in healthy donors. The data were produced by immunoSEQ multiplex PCR, yet TCRdb's version contains in-frame clones alone and is incomplete. This sample has roughly 140,000 clones, with roughly four fifths found just once. Sequencing was done on a sample of PBMCs. The receptors shown here come from a young man in good health and CMV-seronegative. CDR3s include the opening cysteine and the closing phenylalanine or tryptophan. A D gene is named only where the DNA matches it firmly. Clone size appears in some rows only: once, few, many, or a class for an expanded clone.

>-|-|TRBV20-1|TRBJ2-7
TGCAGTGCTAGAGCGTTCTACGAGCAGTACTTC
CSARAFYEQYF
>TRBD2|-|TRBV28|TRBJ2-4
TGTGCCAGCAGTCCCCAGCGGGGGAAAAACATTCAGTACTTC
CASSPQRGKNIQYF
>TRBD2|-|TRBV12-5|TRBJ2-1
TGTGCTAGTGGTTTTTCCGCCCGGGGACTAGTTAGAGGGGGAAATGAGCAGTTCTTC
CASGFSARGLVRGGNEQFF
>-|-|TRBV28|TRBJ2-5
TGTGCCAGCAGTTTATCTAGGTCGAAGACCCTCCAAGAGACCCAGTACTTC
CASSLSRSKTLQETQYF
>TRBD2|-|TRBV18|TRBJ2-3
TGTGCCAGCTCGCCTCTCGTCGCGGCGGGAGGAGCAGATACGCAGTATTTT
CASSPLVAAGGADTQYF
>TRBD2|-|TRBV2|TRBJ2-1
TGTGCCAGCAGTGAAAAAGCGGGAGGGACAGACAATGAGCAGTTCTTC
CASSEKAGGTDNEQFF
>TRBD2|-|TRBV25-1|TRBJ2-4
TGTGCCAGCAGTGATCTTGGGACTAGCTCCAAAAACATTCAGTACTTC
CASSDLGTSSKNIQYF
>-|-|TRBV30|TRBJ2-5
TGTGCCTGGAGTGTACAAGGCGGTACCCAAGAGACCCAGTACTTC
CAWSVQGGTQETQYF
>TRBD2|-|TRBV30|TRBJ2-7
TGTGCCTGGAGGGGGACTAGCGGGCATACCCCCTACGAGCAGTACTTC
CAWRGTSGHTPYEQYF
>TRBD1|-|TRBV9|TRBJ1-1
TGTGCCAGCAGCGGACTACAGGGGGCGGGCACTGAAGCTTTCTTT
CASSGLQGAGTEAFF
>TRBD1|-|TRBV7-8|TRBJ2-3
TGTGCCAGCAGCTCCCTATCGGGCGCGGGACAGGAGTATTTT
CASSSLSGAGQEYF
>-|-|TRBV19|TRBJ2-1
TGTGCCAGTAGTATAAAGGGGGAGGGCCTCAGACTGCAAGAGCAGTTCTTC
CASSIKGEGLRLQEQFF
>TRBD1|few|TRBV4-1|TRBJ1-1
TGCGCCAGCAGCCACCTGACAGGGGCCTACACTGAAGCTTTCTTT
CASSHLTGAYTEAFF
>TRBD1|once|TRBV27|TRBJ1-5
TGTGCCAGCAGTGCCTACAGGGGGCGGTGGGGCAATCAGCCCCAGCATTTT
CASSAYRGRWGNQPQHF
>TRBD1|-|TRBV10-3|TRBJ2-2
TGTGCCATCAGTGAATACACAGGGGAGTATTCCGGGGAGCTGTTTTTT
CAISEYTGEYSGELFF
>TRBD2|-|TRBV7-6|TRBJ2-3
TGTGCCAGCAGCCCGCGGACTAGCGGGAGGGCCGGGATAGATACGCAGTATTTT
CASSPRTSGRAGIDTQYF
>-|few|TRBV25-1|TRBJ2-2
TGTGCCAGCAGTTTCAGCGCGAACACCGGGGAGCTGTTTTTT
CASSFSANTGELFF
>-|-|TRBV6-5|TRBJ1-1
TGTGCCAGCAGTTATGAGGCGAACACTGAAGCTTTCTTT
CASSYEANTEAFF
>-|-|TRBV30|TRBJ1-3
TGTGCCTGGGACTCTTCCCCTGGAAACACCATATATTTT
CAWDSSPGNTIYF
>-|-|TRBV2|TRBJ1-1
TGTGCCAGCAAATCGGCGGGGGGCACTGAAGCTTTCTTT
CASKSAGGTEAFF
>-|-|TRBV9|TRBJ1-4
TGTGCCAGCAGCGTAGCTAAGGCGGAGGGACGTGAAAAACTGTTTTTT
CASSVAKAEGREKLFF
>-|-|TRBV28|TRBJ2-7
TGTGCCAGCAGGCAATTTGCGGGAAGCTCCTACGAGCAGTACTTC
CASRQFAGSSYEQYF
>-|few|TRBV4-3|TRBJ2-1
TGCGCCAGCAGCCAAGAACTTGGGCGCCACAATGAGCAGTTCTTC
CASSQELGRHNEQFF
>TRBD1|-|TRBV6-5|TRBJ2-5
TGTGCCAGCAGTGTACAGGGGGCCCAAGAGACCCAGTACTTC
CASSVQGAQETQYF
>-|-|TRBV4-1|TRBJ2-1
TGCGCCAGCAGCCAAGAAGATTCCGTAGCGGCTTACAATGAGCAGTTCTTC
CASSQEDSVAAYNEQFF
>-|-|TRBV7-2|TRBJ2-1
TGTGCCAGCAGCTTCGACAGCTCCTACAATGAGCAGTTCTTC
CASSFDSSYNEQFF
>-|-|TRBV7-9|TRBJ2-3
TGTGCCAGCAGCTTATCAGGGCCTAGCACAGATACGCAGTATTTT
CASSLSGPSTDTQYF
>-|-|TRBV7-8|TRBJ2-3
TGTGCCAGCAGCGCCAGGGGAATCACAGATACGCAGTATTTT
CASSARGITDTQYF
>TRBD1|few|TRBV29-1|TRBJ1-2
TGCAGCGTTGCAAGCGGGACAGGGGTGTCTGGCTACACCTTC
CSVASGTGVSGYTF
>TRBD1|few|TRBV6-6|TRBJ2-7
TGTGCCAGCAGTTACAGTAGGGACAGAATCTACGAGCAGTACTTC
CASSYSRDRIYEQYF
>-|-|TRBV6-4|TRBJ2-1
TGTGCCAGCAGTGACTCGAGTCCGGGTGAGCAGTTCTTC
CASSDSSPGEQFF
>-|-|TRBV2|TRBJ1-3
TGTGCCAGCAGTGTACGGGGCTCTGGAAACACCATATATTTT
CASSVRGSGNTIYF
>TRBD2|-|TRBV7-6|TRBJ2-1
TGTGCCAGCAGCCCCTCCGGGACAGGGCGACTAGCGGGACCCTACAATGAGCAGTTCTTC
CASSPSGTGRLAGPYNEQFF
>-|-|TRBV30|TRBJ2-7
TGTGCCTGGAGCGGAGGCCCCTACGAGCAGTACTTC
CAWSGGPYEQYF
>-|-|TRBV27|TRBJ1-5
TGTGCCAGCAGTTTAAGCCCCAGGGGCAATCAGCCCCAGCATTTT
CASSLSPRGNQPQHF
>-|-|TRBV11-2|TRBJ2-1
TGTGCCAGCAGCCCCCGGGGCCCTCCCAGGGGAGTCTTC
CASSPRGPPRGVF
>-|once|TRBV6-5|TRBJ2-2
TGTGCCAGCAGTCCTACTAGGACCGGGGAGCTGTTTTTT
CASSPTRTGELFF
>-|-|TRBV7-8|TRBJ2-6
TGTGCCAGCAGCTTAGGACGGGTTATAGGGGCCAACGTCCTGACTTTC
CASSLGRVIGANVLTF
>TRBD1|-|TRBV6-5|TRBJ1-1
TGTGCCAGCAGCCAGGACAGGGGGAACACTGAAGCTTTCTTT
CASSQDRGNTEAFF
>TRBD2|-|TRBV7-2|TRBJ2-3
TGTGCCAGCAGCTCGGGACTAGCGGGAGGATTCACAGATACGCAGTATTTT
CASSSGLAGGFTDTQYF
>-|-|TRBV11-2|TRBJ2-7
TGTGCCAGCAGCGTTACCTGGGGGACTCCTCGGGAGCAGTACTTC
CASSVTWGTPREQYF
>TRBD1|-|TRBV19|TRBJ1-5
TGTGCCAGTAGTATGGCGGACAGGGTAACCCAGCCCCAGCATTTT
CASSMADRVTQPQHF
>TRBD2|-|TRBV10-3|TRBJ2-7
TGTGCCTCCAACCCGTCTGCTAGCGGGACCCCCCACGAGCAGTACTTC
CASNPSASGTPHEQYF
>-|few|TRBV10-2|TRBJ2-7
TGCGCCAGCACTCCAGGGGGGTACGAGCAGTACTTC
CASTPGGYEQYF
>TRBD1|-|TRBV27|TRBJ2-6
TGTGCCAGCAGTGCACTACGGACAGGGGTCGGGGCCAACGTCCTGACTTTC
CASSALRTGVGANVLTF
>-|-|TRBV4-3|TRBJ2-1
TGCGCCAGCAGCCAAGATGTGCCAGGGGCGTACAATGAGCAGTTCTTC
CASSQDVPGAYNEQFF
>-|few|TRBV15|TRBJ1-5
TGTGCCACCAGTAGGGGCACCAATCAGCCCCAGCATTTT
CATSRGTNQPQHF
>-|-|TRBV5-1|TRBJ2-2
TGCGCCAGCAGCACGGGACAAAACACCGGGGAGCTGTTTTTT
CASSTGQNTGELFF
>-|-|TRBV4-1|TRBJ2-1
TGCGCCAGCAGCCAAGAAATAGACTCCTACAATGAGCAGTTCTTC
CASSQEIDSYNEQFF
>-|few|TRBV19|TRBJ2-2
TGTGCCAGTAGTCAGAGCGGGCTCGTGACCGGGGAGCTGTTTTTT
CASSQSGLVTGELFF
>-|few|TRBV27|TRBJ2-1
TGTGCCAGCAGGAGCCGCGCTTCCTACAATGAGCAGTTCTTC
CASRSRASYNEQFF
>-|-|TRBV9|TRBJ2-1
TGTGCCAGCAGCTCACTTAGGCGGGGAACCAATGAGCAGTTCTTC
CASSSLRRGTNEQFF
>-|-|TRBV2|TRBJ1-6
TGTGCCAGCAGTGAACCCAGGGAGGGTAGGTCACCCCTCCACTTT
CASSEPREGRSPLHF